This T cell receptor beta chain comes out of a study of T cells in Graves' hyperthyroidism and ophthalmopathy. General study results and limits: Blood also held most thyroid clonotypes expanded beyond 0.001. Ophthalmopathy, which appeared later, was predicted by the model a median approximately six months before onset.

RNA transcripts provided the source from which TCR beta CDR3 regions were amplified. Primed by the HTBI set, a first-round RT-PCR was run on the TCR CDR3. Using its own MiXCR run on the multiplex PCR reads, TCRdb lists one record per CDR3 protein. The table records under 450,000 distinct CDR3 sequences, around 14% of them present only once. Unmatched junction bases numbered 14, after V lost 4 bases and J lost 0 bases. The CDR3 runs to 19 residues. This clonotype occurred many times. Its antigen is still unknown. The study left out patients who had uncontrolled infection, other autoimmune disease, pregnancy or lactation.

The sample taken for sequencing was blood. The chain combines TRBV12-3 or TRBV12-4 with TRBJ1-5; 8 bases align to TRBD1. This clonotype originated in a woman between 18 and 30 years old with Graves' hyperthyroidism. CDR3 sequence: CASSSQGAWTGVSNQPQHF. In DNA, the CDR3 is TGTGCCAGCAGTTCCCAGGGGGCTTGGACTGGGGTTAGCAATCAGCCCCAGCATTTT.